A single sample gave rise to the 25 T cell receptor beta chains below, sequenced in a study of T-cell reconstitution after alpha-beta-depleted transplantation in children. Unique molecular identifiers were built into the TCRbeta library. TCRdb used MiXCR to reprocess the PCR reads, holding one entry per CDR3 protein. The sample has 190,000 or so distinct CDR3 sequences, over 5.5% seen once; the top ten hold approximately 3%. The material sequenced was PBMCs from the stem cell graft donor, taken from the stem cell graft. These receptors were obtained from a human donor who donated a stem cell graft to a child with Wiskott-Aldrich syndrome.

This clonotype was seen at least ten times. The chain employs TRBV12-3 or TRBV12-4 and TRBJ2-1; D might be TRBD1 or TRBD2, each matching 5 bases. The CDR3 is 13 residues long. Trimming removed 5 bases from V and 11 bases from J, with 16 bases in between. The CDR3 DNA is TGTGCCAGCAGTCGCGTCCGGTTGGGACAGCAGTTCTTC. Translation: CASSRVRLGQQFF.

Concerning this clonotype itself: An end of the junction differs from the germline gene, which may be a read error. V usage is TRBV5-1 and J usage is TRBJ2-2, with TRBD2 as a possible D gene (7 bases). The CDR3 contains 15 residues. Germline-derived CDR1 and CDR2 are SGHRS and YFSETQ. The CDR3 region has the DNA TGCGCCAGCGGCTTGGGGGGGCCGAACACCGGGGAGCTGTTTTTT. It yields the protein CASGLGGPNTGELFF.

This clonotype was recorded at least ten times. The J gene is TRBJ2-3, the V gene TRBV29-1; D is uncertain. This CDR3 contains 13 residues. The germline gives CDR1 SQVTM, CDR2 ANQGSEA. V lost 4 bases and J 2 bases, leaving 10 bases between the germline ends. CDR3 sequence (DNA): TGCAGCGTTGTTGGCCTAAACACAGATACGCAGTATTTT. Amino acid sequence: CSVVGLNTDTQYF.

Comments on this clonotype: With a much larger clone just one base away, this may be a read error. The chain has TRBV20-1 and TRBJ1-1; 8 nucleotides agree with TRBD1. The CDR3 totals 12 residues. Trimming removed 1 base from V and 10 bases from J; junction bases left unmatched: 5. Germline V gene data show CDR1 as DFQATT and CDR2 as SNEGSKA (reference sequence). DNA for the CDR3: TGCAGTGCTAGAGTCCGGGACAGGAGAGCTTTCTTT. Protein: CSARVRDRRAFF.

This clonotype was picked up many times. The chain is built from TRBV20-1 and TRBJ1-2; perhaps TRBD1 as D (6 bases). Germline V lookup: CDR1 DFQATT, CDR2 SNEGSKA (reference sequence). This CDR3 has 15 amino acids. With 0 bases removed from V and 3 bases from J, the gap between germline ends came to 14 bases. CDR3 residues: CSAREVYRADYGYTF. CDR3 sequence (DNA): TGCAGTGCTAGAGAGGTGTACAGGGCAGACTATGGCTACACCTTC.

This clonotype occurred many times. This chain joins TRBV24-1 and TRBJ1-5, with TRBD1 matching over 8 bases. Germline CDR1 reads KGHDR; CDR2 reads SFDVKD. With V trimmed by 4 bases and J by 6 bases, 7 bases remained unmatched. The CDR3 has 15 residues. CDR3 region: CATSDSDRDGQPQHF. For the CDR3, the DNA is TGTGCCACCAGTGACTCGGACAGGGATGGTCAGCCCCAGCATTTT.

This clonotype showed up many times. The chain recombines TRBV20-1 with TRBJ2-7; 8 bases are shared with TRBD1. CDR3 length equals 13 residues. V lost 5 bases and J lost 3; bases outside the gene matches: 6. Germline loops: CDR1 DFQATT, CDR2 SNEGSKA (reference sequence). CDR3 bases: TGCAGTGCTTCAGGGGGCTCCGGCTACGAGCAGTACTTC. Translating it yields CSASGGSGYEQYF.

This clonotype showed up many times. The chain combines TRBV20-1 with TRBJ2-3; 9 bases map to TRBD2. Looked up from germline, CDR1 is DFQATT and CDR2 is SNEGSKA (reference sequence). The CDR3 loop spans 15 amino acids. V shed 4 bases and J 2 bases; nucleotides not matched to a gene: 7. DNA for the CDR3: TGCAGTGCTACACTAAGCGGGGGGATCACAGATACGCAGTATTTT. This encodes CSATLSGGITDTQYF.

Many counts were recorded for this clonotype. This sequence joins TRBV12-3 or TRBV12-4 and TRBJ1-2; 7 positions match TRBD1. The CDR3 runs to 15 residues. Losses at the gene ends were 6 bases for V and 8 bases for J; bases not matched to a gene: 15. The CDR3 sequence: CASSSGLDRSWGYTF. CDR3 DNA: TGTGCCAGCAGCTCTGGGTTGGACAGGTCATGGGGCTACACCTTC.

There are many counts of this clonotype. The chain couples TRBV20-1 to TRBJ1-1; weak D call: TRBD1 (5 bases). V lost 2 bases, J lost 2 bases, and 12 bases lay in between. Germline V lookup: CDR1 DFQATT, CDR2 SNEGSKA (reference sequence). The CDR3 runs 14 residues. CDR3 in amino acids: CSARNSRVNTEAFF. In DNA form, the CDR3 reads TGCAGTGCTAGAAACAGCAGGGTTAACACTGAAGCTTTCTTT.

V is TRBV3-1 and J is TRBJ2-3; D is ambiguous. V lost 4 bases to trimming and J lost 1 base, with 12 bases between them. The CDR3 loop spans 15 amino acids. CDR1 is LGHDT and CDR2 is YNNKEL in the germline V gene (reference sequence). CDR3 region: CASSRSSVGTDTQYF. The CDR3 nucleotides are TGTGCCAGCAGCCGAAGTAGTGTGGGCACAGATACGCAGTATTTT.

The chain uses TRBV3-1 and TRBJ2-3; a weak D match, TRBD1 (5 bases). Germline CDR1 reads LGHDT; CDR2 reads YNNKEL (reference sequence). V was cut by 1 base and J by 7 bases, with 12 bases left in between. This CDR3 is built from 14 residues. The CDR3 protein is CASSQVGPPNTQYF. The CDR3 DNA reads TGTGCCAGCAGCCAAGTGGGGCCTCCAAATACGCAGTATTTT.

The chain joins TRBV19 to TRBJ2-6, with TRBD2 matching over 10 bases. The germline gives CDR1 LNHDA, CDR2 SQIVND (reference sequence). The CDR3 length is 18 residues. After removal of 11 bases from V and 1 base from J, the junction contained 14 bases not matched to a gene. The CDR3 coding sequence is TGTGCCTCTGCAAGGCTAGCGGGAGCGGCATCTGGGGCCAACGTCCTGACTTTC. Its translation: CASARLAGAASGANVLTF.

This clonotype came up many times. V usage is TRBV4-1 and J usage is TRBJ1-6, with no clear D. CDR1 MGHRA and CDR2 YSYEKL come from the germline V gene. V was pared by 0 bases and J by 3 bases, with 15 bases between. The length of the CDR3 is 18 residues. CDR3 residues: CASSQDRQHSGYNSPLHF. CDR3 DNA: TGCGCCAGCAGCCAAGATCGGCAACATTCAGGCTATAATTCACCCCTCCACTTT.

This clonotype has just a few counts. The V gene is TRBV2, the J gene TRBJ2-3; a weak D match, TRBD1 (6 bases). The CDR3 sequence is 15 residues long. Trimming removed 6 bases at V and 2 bases at J, with 15 bases between. Germline assignment: CDR1 SNHLY and CDR2 FYNNEI. CDR3 coding DNA: TGTGCCAGCAGCGCTCTGACAGGCCTCACAGATACGCAGTATTTT. Translation: CASSALTGLTDTQYF.

The chain carries TRBV12-5 and TRBJ1-1; D uncertain. CDR3 size: 13 residues. Trimming removed 1 base at V and 1 base at J, with 4 bases between. Germline lookup yields CDR1 LGHNT and CDR2 FRNRAP. The CDR3 DNA reads as TGTGCTAGTGGTTTGGAGGCGAACACTGAAGCTTTCTTT. Amino acid sequence: CASGLEANTEAFF.

Points on this clonotype: A much larger clone differs from this one at a single base, so this may be a read error. This chain connects TRBV4-2 to TRBJ2-7; D gene unclear. In germline, CDR1 is LGHNA, CDR2 YNFKEQ. The CDR3 extends over 16 amino acids. The DNA for the CDR3 is TGTCCCAGCAGCCAGATGGACGGCAAGTTAACCTACGAGCAGTACTTC. Amino acid sequence: CPSSQMDGKLTYEQYF.

This clonotype was detected many times. The chain uses TRBV7-6 and TRBJ1-2; D perhaps matches TRBD1 (5 bases). Trimming removed 3 bases from V and 2 bases from J, with 19 bases in between. The CDR3 has 17 residues. The germline CDR1 and CDR2 sequences are SGHVS and FNYEAQ. The CDR3 DNA reads as TGTGCCAGCAGCTTGGAATTAACCGGGACGACAAACTATGGCTACACCTTC. Translation gives CASSLELTGTTNYGYTF.

This clonotype appeared many times. The chain joins TRBV6-4 to TRBJ2-7, with 8 bases lining up with TRBD2. Germline lookup yields CDR1 MRHNA and CDR2 SNTAGT. This CDR3 contains 14 residues. V lost 5 bases and J lost 3; bases outside the gene matches: 6. The CDR3 here is CASSPAAGGYEQYF. The DNA for the CDR3 is TGTGCCAGCAGTCCCGCGGCGGGGGGCTACGAGCAGTACTTC.

Ten or more counts support this clonotype. This chain links TRBV29-1 with TRBJ2-5; the match to TRBD2 covers 13 bases. CDR1 is SQVTM, CDR2 ANQGSEA, per germline. CDR3 size: 14 residues. The V and J ends lost 6 bases and 4 bases, in that order; junction bases with no gene match: 5. The CDR3: CSVGLAGISETQYF. The CDR3 DNA reads as TGCAGCGTGGGACTAGCGGGAATTTCAGAGACCCAGTACTTC.

This clonotype came up many times. V usage is TRBV12-3 or TRBV12-4 and J usage is TRBJ2-7, with D perhaps TRBD1 (6 bases). The length of the CDR3 is 15 residues. Trimming stripped 5 bases from V and 5 bases from J, with 19 bases between. The CDR3 nucleotides read TGTGCCAGCAGTCGGACAGACCATGGGAGCAACGAGCAGTACTTC. Protein: CASSRTDHGSNEQYF.

There are many counts of this clonotype. The rearrangement joins TRBV6-1 to TRBJ2-3; D gene unclear. The CDR3 sequence is 11 residues long. CDR1 and CDR2 (germline): MNHNS, SASEGT. Trimming took off 10 bases at V and 5 bases at J, with 10 bases between the two ends. The CDR3 reads CATLTGDTQYF. The DNA for the CDR3 is TGTGCCACCCTAACGGGAGATACGCAGTATTTT.

In its sample, this clonotype was seen a few times. This chain connects TRBV19 to TRBJ2-7, with a tentative D call TRBD2 (5 bases). V gave up 1 base and J gave up 3 bases, with 10 bases separating them. This CDR3 has 14 residues. The germline gives CDR1 LNHDA, CDR2 SQIVND (reference sequence). In DNA, the CDR3 is TGTGCCAGTAGTATAGCCGGGGAACTCTACGAGCAGTACTTC. This gives the protein CASSIAGELYEQYF.

This clonotype was seen at least ten times. The chain links TRBV29-1 to TRBJ2-3, with 9 bases aligning to TRBD1. The germline V gene has CDR1 SQVTM and CDR2 ANQGSEA. The CDR3 sequence is 16 residues long. With V trimmed by 6 bases and J by 2 bases, 12 bases remained unmatched. CDR3 protein: CSVRDDRGTTTDTQYF. The CDR3 DNA is TGCAGCGTAAGAGATGACAGGGGGACTACCACAGATACGCAGTATTTT.

This clonotype was recorded many times. This sequence joins TRBV20-1 and TRBJ2-3, with D possibly called TRBD1 or TRBD2 (5 bases each). The CDR3 covers 15 residues. Trimming cost V 6 bases and J 0 bases, with 16 bases left between them. Per the germline V gene, CDR1 is DFQATT and CDR2 is SNEGSKA (reference sequence). DNA for the CDR3: TGCAGTGCCCCGTACCTTGGGACGAGCACAGATACGCAGTATTTT. Its translation is CSAPYLGTSTDTQYF.